This entry features one TCR beta chain sequence. Its antigen remains unidentified. TCRdb reprocessed the 5' RACE reads; each CDR3 protein has one entry and no DNA is given. The sample table sets out roughly 390,000 distinct CDR3 sequences. Germline CDR1 is SGHRS and CDR2 is YFSETQ. The CDR3 spans 17 residues. The data were obtained in a study of T cells expressing NK-cell markers. The wider study: Each TCR beta repertoire originated in sorted T cells that were CD3+CD56+NKG2C+, CD3+CD56+NKG2C- or CD3+CD56-NKG2C+. Among eight sequenced donors, seven carried HCMV seropositivity while one was seronegative. Study-level points and caveats: Topping the CD3+CD56-NKG2C+ fraction as well were these clonotypes, in a few donors.

The clonotype originates from a man between 18 and 69 years old in good health. The chain has TRBV5-1 and TRBJ2-3; with no DNA, the TCRdb D assignment of TRBD1 cannot be verified. The sequencing sample was made of blood T cells: a sorted CD56 or NKG2C T cell subset, CD4+ or CD8+ T cells, or bulk PBMC T cells (not recorded which). This CDR3 reads CASSLGQGSLSTDTQYF.